This is a list of T cell receptor beta chains from one sample in a study of cytomegalovirus exposure and HLA in healthy donors. Sequencing used immunoSEQ multiplex PCR; TCRdb keeps in-frame clones, though not all of them. The sample consists of approximately 100,000 clones, approximately 80% of them appearing once. Sequences were obtained from PBMCs. These receptor sequences come from a woman between 40 and 50 years old in good health and CMV-seropositive. CDR3s include the opening cysteine and the closing phenylalanine or tryptophan. Each record gives: CDR3 DNA, CDR3 protein, clone size, D gene, V gene, J gene. The D gene is left open where the match is weak. Clone size appears in some rows only: once, few, many, or a class for an expanded clone.

TGTGCCTGGAGTTTGCGCGGCACGGAGCAGTACTTC	CAWSLRGTEQYF	.	.	TRBV30	TRBJ2-7
TGTGCCAGCAGCTTGGGGCAGGGCCAAGAGACCCAGTACTTC	CASSLGQGQETQYF	.	.	TRBV5-4	TRBJ2-5
TGTGCCAGCAGTTACTCACCGGACAGGGAAGAGACCCAGTACTTC	CASSYSPDREETQYF	.	TRBD1	TRBV6-5	TRBJ2-5
TGTGCCAGCACCCTAACTAGCGGCTCACAAGAGACCCAGTACTTC	CASTLTSGSQETQYF	.	TRBD2	TRBV25-1	TRBJ2-5
TGCGCCAGCAGCTTGGCCCGACCGGGGTTTGGCACAGATACGCAGTATTTT	CASSLARPGFGTDTQYF	once	.	TRBV5-1	TRBJ2-3
TGTGCCAGCAGCTTCGACGGGACTAACTATGGCTACACCTTC	CASSFDGTNYGYTF	.	.	TRBV7-9	TRBJ1-2
TGTGCCAGCAGCTTGAACAGGAACTATGGCTACACCTTC	CASSLNRNYGYTF	.	.	TRBV7-9	TRBJ1-2
TGTGCCAGCATGAGTGGGACAGCCTATGGCTACACCTTC	CASMSGTAYGYTF	.	TRBD1	TRBV27	TRBJ1-2
TGCGCCAGCAAGGAGGAGGGGGATACGCAGTATTTT	CASKEEGDTQYF	.	.	TRBV5-1	TRBJ2-3
TGTGCCATCAGTGAGCCAGGGGGCTATGGCTACACCTTC	CAISEPGGYGYTF	.	TRBD1	TRBV10-3	TRBJ1-2
TGTGCCATTGGGACAGTCAGTCCGGGGACCTTC	CAIGTVSPGTF	.	TRBD1	TRBV6-1	TRBJ1-2
TGTGCCAGCAGCTTAGCGACGAAGGGGGCTGGGGGCTACACCTTC	CASSLATKGAGGYTF	few	TRBD1	TRBV7-8	TRBJ1-2
TGCGCCAGCAGTAGACAGGGGCGGTCAGATACGCAGTATTTT	CASSRQGRSDTQYF	.	TRBD1	TRBV10-2	TRBJ2-3
TGTGCCAGCAACGGACAGAGAAACACTGAAGCTTTCTTT	CASNGQRNTEAFF	.	.	TRBV6-5	TRBJ1-1
TGTGCCAGCAGCCTTACCGCGAGGCAGCCCCAGCATTTT	CASSLTARQPQHF	.	.	TRBV6-5	TRBJ1-5
TGTGCCAGCAGTGACGGGACAGGGGGCTCCGAGACCCAGTACTTC	CASSDGTGGSETQYF	few	TRBD1	TRBV6-1	TRBJ2-5
TGTGCCAGCAGCCCTCCTGGGACAGCGAACACTGAAGCTTTCTTT	CASSPPGTANTEAFF	.	TRBD1	TRBV7-9	TRBJ1-1
TGTGCCAGCACCACGTTTATTCGACAGGGAGGAACTGAAGCTTTCTTT	CASTTFIRQGGTEAFF	.	TRBD1	TRBV7-9	TRBJ1-1
TGTGCCTTACAGACAGGGGAGGCTAACTATGGCTACACCTTC	CALQTGEANYGYTF	.	TRBD1	TRBV30	TRBJ1-2
TGTGCCAGCAGTGAAGCGCGGGGGGGGATCTACAATGAGCAGTTCTTC	CASSEARGGIYNEQFF	.	TRBD2	TRBV6-1	TRBJ2-1
TGCAGCGTTCACAGGGGGGGCGGGGAGCTGTTTTTT	CSVHRGGGELFF	.	.	TRBV29-1	TRBJ2-2
TGTGCCTGGGGCAGGGTCTACGAGCAGTACTTC	CAWGRVYEQYF	.	.	TRBV30	TRBJ2-7
TGTGCCAGCAGCTCGACAGCCTTTGAGCAGTACTTC	CASSSTAFEQYF	.	.	TRBV6-1	TRBJ2-7
TGCGCCAGCAGCCGTCTCCAGGGAAATCCTAACTATGGCTACACCTTC	CASSRLQGNPNYGYTF	.	.	TRBV5-1	TRBJ1-2
TGTGCCATCAGTGGATTTAGCGGGGACTCCTACGAGCAGTACTTC	CAISGFSGDSYEQYF	.	TRBD2	TRBV10-3	TRBJ2-7
TGTGCCAGCAGCTTCAATAACTATGGCTACACCTTC	CASSFNNYGYTF	.	.	TRBV7-2	TRBJ1-2
TGCGCCAGAACGGACAGGGGGCTTCCGAACTATGGCTACACCTTC	CARTDRGLPNYGYTF	.	TRBD1	TRBV10-1	TRBJ1-2
TGTGCCAGCAGTGAACAGGGGGCGAGCCAGCCCCAGCATTTT	CASSEQGASQPQHF	.	TRBD1	TRBV2	TRBJ1-5
TGTGCCAGCAGCCTTAATCCGGGACTAGCGGGGGGGTCCGGGGAGCTGTTTTTT	CASSLNPGLAGGSGELFF	.	TRBD2	TRBV7-2	TRBJ2-2
TGTGCCAGCAGTTTACTCGGGGGGGTAGCTTTCTTT	CASSLLGGVAFF	.	.	TRBV27	TRBJ1-1
TGTGCCAGCAGTGGTCCGTCCCGGGACAGGGAAAAACTGTTTTTT	CASSGPSRDREKLFF	.	TRBD1	TRBV27	TRBJ1-4
TGTGCCAGCAGGGTGACAGGTCTGGATGGCTACACCTTC	CASRVTGLDGYTF	.	.	TRBV2	TRBJ1-2
TGTGCCAGCAGTCCAAACTACGAGCAGTACTTC	CASSPNYEQYF	.	.	TRBV2	TRBJ2-7
TGTGCCAGCGCTAGCGGGGGGGCCAGACCTGAGCAGTTCTTC	CASASGGARPEQFF	.	TRBD2	TRBV6-1	TRBJ2-1
TGTGCCAGCAGTTACTCTGGCAGGTGGAACTATGGCTACACCTTC	CASSYSGRWNYGYTF	.	.	TRBV6-5	TRBJ1-2
TGTGCCATCCGAGGCCGGGACAGCGGCCTGAATCAGCCCCAGCATTTT	CAIRGRDSGLNQPQHF	.	TRBD1	TRBV5-3	TRBJ1-5
TGTGCCAGCAGCTTATCACAGGGTAGTCAGCCCCAGCATTTT	CASSLSQGSQPQHF	few	.	TRBV7-9	TRBJ1-5
TGTGCCAGCTCACCGGCCGGGGGGGGTTACAATCAGCCCCAGCATTTT	CASSPAGGGYNQPQHF	.	.	TRBV18	TRBJ1-5
TGTGCCAGCAGCACCGGGACTAGCGGGGGGATCACCGGGGAGCTGTTTTTT	CASSTGTSGGITGELFF	.	TRBD2	TRBV7-9	TRBJ2-2
TGTGCCAGCAGTAAATACGGGACAGTTACCGGGGAGCTGTTTTTT	CASSKYGTVTGELFF	.	TRBD1	TRBV6-5	TRBJ2-2
TGTGCCAGCAGCTCACAGGGCCTGGCAGGCGGCTACACCTTC	CASSSQGLAGGYTF	.	.	TRBV11-2	TRBJ1-2
TGTGCCAGCAGTGTTGCGGCGGGGAGTGAGCAGTTCTTC	CASSVAAGSEQFF	few	.	TRBV6-1	TRBJ2-1
TGTGCCAGCAGTTGGATGACTAGCCGATCCTACGAGCAGTACTTC	CASSWMTSRSYEQYF	.	TRBD2	TRBV27	TRBJ2-7
TGTGCCAGTAGTATGTTTGGGCCGGGACAAAGTGAAAAACTGTTTTTT	CASSMFGPGQSEKLFF	.	.	TRBV19	TRBJ1-4
TGTGCCAGCAGTGAAGCGTCTTACTCTGGAAACACCATATATTTT	CASSEASYSGNTIYF	.	.	TRBV6-1	TRBJ1-3
TGTGCCAGCAGTACAGGGGGTGACACTGAAGCTTTCTTT	CASSTGGDTEAFF	.	TRBD1	TRBV2	TRBJ1-1
TGTGCCAGCAGCTTAGCCGGGAAAGGACGGACCTATGGCTACACCTTC	CASSLAGKGRTYGYTF	.	.	TRBV7-9	TRBJ1-2
TGTGCCAGCAGCTTAGCCGGCAGGGAGGATGAAAAACTGTTTTTT	CASSLAGREDEKLFF	.	.	TRBV7-9	TRBJ1-4
TGTGCCAGCAGTGAAGGACAGGGAAACTATGGCTACACCTTC	CASSEGQGNYGYTF	.	TRBD1	TRBV6-4	TRBJ1-2
TGTGCCACCAGCAAGGAGGGCGGTCCCGGTCAGCCCCAGCATTTT	CATSKEGGPGQPQHF	once	.	TRBV15	TRBJ1-5
TGTGCCAGCAGTAGGGGGCTATCCTCCTACGAGCAGTACTTC	CASSRGLSSYEQYF	.	TRBD1	TRBV2	TRBJ2-7
TGCGCCAGCAGTGTCACTTCCGGGACAGGGGGAGCCTATGGCTACACCTTC	CASSVTSGTGGAYGYTF	.	TRBD1	TRBV10-1	TRBJ1-2